This T cell receptor (beta chain) was sequenced in a study of T cells in Graves' hyperthyroidism and ophthalmopathy. Amplified TCR beta CDR3 regions came from RNA transcripts. The HTBI primer set served for first-round RT-PCR of the TCR CDR3. MiXCR, applied by TCRdb to the multiplex PCR reads, yields one record per CDR3 protein. The sample holds a few hundred thousand distinct CDR3 sequences, just under 15% seen once. General study results and limits: Most clonotypes that expanded in the thyroid above 0.001 also showed up in blood.

In its sample, this clonotype was seen many times. The antigen remains undetermined. This CDR3 comprises 16 residues. Germline V CDR1 and CDR2: DFQATT, SNEGSKA (reference sequence). V shed 3 bases, J shed 4 bases, and the junction held 14 bases outside the gene matches. This TCR came from a woman aged 25 to 45 with Graves' hyperthyroidism. What was sequenced was blood. This sequence joins TRBV20-1 and TRBJ2-7, with 8 positions matching TRBD2. The CDR3 DNA follows: TGCAGTGCTAGGTCCAGCGGGAGAGATCATCTATACGAGCAGTACTTC. Residues: CSARSSGRDHLYEQYF.